These 30 T cell receptor beta chains came from one sample sequenced in a study of shared clonotypes between healthy human individuals. Sequencing was performed with immunoSEQ multiplex PCR; in TCRdb, only in-frame clones are kept and a portion is missing. The table lists about 700,000 clones, less than 85% of them singletons, with 1.5% to 2% in the top ten. Material: memory CD4+ T cells sorted from blood. The sample's subset: CD45RA-negative fraction. The receptors here all came from a woman aged 25 to 39 in good health.

The rearrangement joins TRBV27 to TRBJ1-1, with 8 bases matching TRBD1. Germline lookup yields CDR1 MNHEY and CDR2 SMNVEV (reference sequence). V trimming: 0 bases; J trimming: 0 bases; junction bases outside the gene matches: 6. This CDR3 is built from 17 residues. CDR3 DNA sequence: TGTGCCAGCAGTTTATCGGGGTGGACAGGGCTGAACACTGAAGCTTTCTTT. Protein sequence: CASSLSGWTGLNTEAFF.

A few counts support this clone. The chain carries TRBV5-1 and TRBJ1-3, with TRBD1 as a possible D gene (6 bases). CDR3 length: 13 amino acids. Germline V gene lookup returns CDR1 SGHRS and CDR2 YFSETQ. The V gene lost 5 bases and the J gene lost 4 bases, with 10 bases spanning the gap. The CDR3 nucleotides are TGCGCCAGCAGTGATGGACAGGGAAACACCATATATTTT. Translation gives CASSDGQGNTIYF.

Remarks on this clone: A read error may explain this, as a much larger clone is one base away. This same CDR3 is encoded by further DNA sequences in the sample. The chain recombines TRBV5-1 with TRBJ2-1; 12 positions agree with TRBD2. Germline values: CDR1 SGHRS, CDR2 YFSETQ. V was pared by 2 bases and J by 7 bases, with 1 base of the junction left unmatched. The CDR3 runs to 14 residues. CDR3 nucleotides: TGCGCCAGCAGCTTAGGGACTAGCGGGAATGAGCAGTTCTTC. Encoded protein: CASSLGTSGNEQFF.

The chain is built from TRBV6-5 and TRBJ2-4; D is tentatively TRBD1 or TRBD2 (5 bases each). This CDR3 comprises 15 residues. From germline, CDR1 is MNHEY and CDR2 SVGAGI. Trimming cost V 4 bases and J 0 bases, with 10 bases left between them. The CDR3 here is CASSSSGTAKNIQYF. In nucleotides, the CDR3 is TGTGCCAGCAGTTCGTCCGGGACAGCCAAAAACATTCAGTACTTC.

This sequence joins TRBV4-1 and TRBJ2-7, with D tentatively TRBD2 (6 bases). CDR1 and CDR2 (germline): MGHRA, YSYEKL. V was cut by 1 base and J by 2 bases, with 18 bases left in between. The CDR3 is made up of 17 amino acids. DNA of the CDR3: TGCGCCAGCAGCCAAGTGAGCTTGGGACTCGAACCCTACGAGCAGTACTTC. Encoded protein: CASSQVSLGLEPYEQYF.

The V and J genes are TRBV9 and TRBJ2-1, with 9 bases fitting TRBD2. V was pared by 0 bases and J by 6 bases, with 1 base of the junction left unmatched. CDR1 is SGDLS and CDR2 is YYNGEE in the germline V gene. The CDR3 extends over 14 amino acids. DNA for the CDR3: TGTGCCAGCAGCGTAGGACTAGCGGCCAATGAGCAGTTCTTC. Its translation: CASSVGLAANEQFF.

About this clone itself: The same CDR3 is also encoded by other DNA sequences in this sample. The rearrangement uses TRBV28 and TRBJ1-5, with D uncertain. CDR1 and CDR2 from the germline V gene are MDHEN and SYDVKM. V lost 2 bases and J 6 bases, leaving 5 bases between the germline ends. The CDR3 length is 12 residues. The CDR3 DNA reads as TGTGCCAGCAGTTTACCCCGTCAGCCCCAGCATTTT. It is translated as CASSLPRQPQHF.

The chain joins TRBV28 to TRBJ1-4; 12 nucleotides agree with TRBD1. CDR1 and CDR2 from the germline V gene are MDHEN and SYDVKM. The V gene end was trimmed by 5 bases and the J gene end by 0 bases; junction bases not matched to a gene: 13. The CDR3 is made up of 20 amino acids. The CDR3 bases are TGTGCCAGCAGTCTCATCCGGGACAGGGGGCATTTTACAACTAATGAAAAACTGTTTTTT. Amino acid sequence: CASSLIRDRGHFTTNEKLFF.

In this sample, this clone turned up once. This same CDR3 is encoded by further DNA sequences in the sample. V and J are TRBV18 and TRBJ1-5; 9 bases line up with TRBD1. The CDR3 is made up of 15 amino acids. Germline CDR1 is KGHSH and CDR2 is LQKENI. J was trimmed by 4 bases and V by 0 bases; bases with no gene match: 1. Here the CDR3 DNA reads TGTGCCAGCTCACCACCCGGGACAGGGAATCAGCCCCAGCATTTT. This encodes CASSPPGTGNQPQHF.

The rearrangement links TRBV25-1 to TRBJ2-2; a possible D gene is TRBD2 (5 bases). Trimming shortened V by 7 bases and J by 4 bases, and 10 bases separated the two germline ends. In germline, CDR1 is MGHDK, CDR2 SYGVNS. The CDR3 has 13 amino acids. CDR3 nucleotides: TGTGCCAGCATCGAGGGCCCCACCGGGGAGCTGTTTTTT. It translates to CASIEGPTGELFF. Full variable domain (rest looked up from reference TRBV25-1 and TRBJ2-2): EADIYQTPRYLVIGTGKKITLECSQTMGHDKMYWYQQDPGMELHLIHYSYGVNSTEKGDLSSESTVSRIRTEHFPLTLESARPSHTSQYLCASIEGPTGELFFGEGSRLTVL.

With regard to this clone: The junction and the germline gene differ at one end; a read error may be behind it. V and J are TRBV18 and TRBJ2-3; D might be TRBD1 (5 bases). The CDR3 is 15 residues long. CDR1 is KGHSH, CDR2 LQKENI, per germline. CDR3 sequence (DNA): TGTGCCAGCTCATCACCAGACAGAAGCACAGATACGCAGTATTTT. Residues: CASSSPDRSTDTQYF.

The chain combines TRBV6-1 with TRBJ2-1; D gene ambiguous. There are 17 residues in the CDR3. Germline V CDR1 and CDR2: MNHNS, SASEGT. Trimming pared 2 bases from V and 0 bases from J, leaving 14 bases between. The CDR3 region is CASSEPTLSRSYNEQFF. CDR3 coding DNA: TGTGCCAGCAGTGAACCGACCCTTTCTCGCTCCTACAATGAGCAGTTCTTC.

This clone occurred a few times. The genes are TRBV29-1 and TRBJ1-2; D not resolved. CDR1 is SQVTM, CDR2 ANQGSEA, per germline. CDR3 size: 12 residues. Trimming took off 7 bases at V and 1 base at J, with 10 bases between the two ends. The CDR3 coding sequence is TGCAGCGCCACGCGCAGTAACTATGGCTACACCTTC. This sequence encodes CSATRSNYGYTF.

The chain is built from TRBV5-4 and TRBJ2-3; TRBD1 aligns across 8 bases. V dropped 4 bases and J dropped 2; count of bases not matched to a gene: 9. The CDR3 runs 16 residues. The germline CDR1 and CDR2 sequences are SGHNT and YYREEE (reference sequence). The CDR3: CASSRTGNRPTDTQYF. CDR3 nucleotide sequence: TGTGCCAGCAGCCGGACAGGGAATCGGCCCACAGATACGCAGTATTTT.

The chain has TRBV19 and TRBJ2-7; 8 nucleotides line up with TRBD2. The trim removed 4 bases at V and 3 bases at J, leaving 11 bases unmatched. CDR3 length: 16 amino acids. The germline V gene has CDR1 LNHDA and CDR2 SQIVND (reference sequence). The CDR3 bases are TGTGCCAGTAGTAACCGACCGGGACTAGGAAACTACGAGCAGTACTTC. It is translated as CASSNRPGLGNYEQYF.

J is TRBJ2-7 and V is TRBV28; 11 bases line up with TRBD2. V lost 8 bases to trimming and J lost 3 bases; unmatched junction nucleotides: 9. The CDR3 contains 15 residues. Germline V gives CDR1 MDHEN, CDR2 SYDVKM. The CDR3 coding sequence is TGTGCCAGCCGCGTGGGACTAGCGGCTTTCTACGAGCAGTACTTC. Amino acid sequence: CASRVGLAAFYEQYF.

A note on this clone: The sample carries other DNA sequences with the same CDR3. This chain connects TRBV28 to TRBJ2-5, with D possibly being TRBD1 (6 bases). The CDR3 sequence is 13 residues long. V lost 4 bases to trimming and J lost 2 bases, with 8 bases between them. CDR1 is MDHEN, CDR2 SYDVKM, per germline. The CDR3 nucleotides read TGTGCCAGCAGTTCGGGACAACAAGAGACCCAGTACTTC. Amino acid sequence: CASSSGQQETQYF.

This sequence joins TRBV5-1 and TRBJ2-1; D is unresolved. The CDR3 consists of 16 residues. Germline V gene sequence: CDR1 SGHRS, CDR2 YFSETQ. Trimming shortened V by 4 bases and J by 6 bases, and 20 bases separated the two germline ends. CDR3 protein: CASSIGSNLVSNEQFF. CDR3 nucleotide sequence: TGCGCCAGCAGCATCGGCAGTAACTTAGTTAGCAATGAGCAGTTCTTC.

The chain is built from TRBV6-4 and TRBJ2-1; perhaps TRBD2 as D (5 bases). V shed 4 bases and J shed 7 bases, with 8 bases lying between them. The CDR3 sequence is 12 residues long. Per germline, CDR1 MRHNA and CDR2 SNTAGT. In DNA form, the CDR3 reads TGTGCCAGCAGTGTAGGCGGGAATGAGCAGTTCTTC. Its protein is CASSVGGNEQFF.

This chain uses TRBV7-2 with TRBJ2-1; no firm D call. The CDR3 is made up of 13 amino acids. Trimming left V 3 bases short and J 10 bases short, with 13 bases between. Germline-derived CDR1 and CDR2 are SGHTA and FQGNSA. The CDR3 sequence: CASSFRSAGEQFF. The CDR3 DNA sequence: TGTGCCAGCAGCTTCCGTTCAGCAGGCGAGCAGTTCTTC.

The chain uses TRBV28 and TRBJ1-1, with D unresolved. Germline CDR1 reads MDHEN; CDR2 reads SYDVKM. This CDR3 region has 12 residues. V was trimmed by 6 bases and J by 7 bases, leaving 12 bases between them. The CDR3 bases are TGTGCCAGCAGAGCCCAGGCACTTGAAGCTTTCTTT. It specifies CASRAQALEAFF.

The CDR3 loop is CASSPGQGRPYGYTF. The DNA of the CDR3 is TGTGCCAGCAGCCCTGGACAGGGTAGGCCCTATGGCTACACCTTC. The chain employs TRBV7-9 and TRBJ1-2; TRBD1 matches at 8 bases. The germline V gene has CDR1 SEHNR and CDR2 FQNEAQ (reference sequence). Unmatched junction bases numbered 9, after V lost 5 bases and J lost 4 bases. There are 15 residues in the CDR3.

The count of this clone is one. The CDR3 protein is CASSIQEGQPQHF. Written as DNA, the CDR3 is TGTGCCAGTAGTATCCAGGAGGGGCAGCCCCAGCATTTT. This rearrangement joins TRBV19 to TRBJ1-5; tentatively, D is TRBD1 (5 bases). Trimming removed 3 bases from V and 7 bases from J, with 10 bases in between. The CDR3 has 13 residues. The V gene's germline CDR1 is LNHDA and CDR2 SQIVND (reference sequence).

This clone appeared a few times. The sample contains more than one DNA sequence encoding this CDR3. Here the CDR3 reads CASSPRENTEAFF. CDR3 DNA: TGTGCCAGCTCACCCAGGGAGAACACTGAAGCTTTCTTT. This sequence joins TRBV18 and TRBJ1-1; a possible D gene is TRBD1 (5 bases). V dropped 3 bases and J dropped 1 base, with 6 bases sitting between them. This CDR3 is built from 13 residues. The germline gives CDR1 KGHSH, CDR2 LQKENI. The full variable domain, with the rest looked up from reference TRBV18 and TRBJ1-1, is NAGVMQNPRHLVRRRGQEARLRCSPMKGHSHVYWYRQLPEEGLKFMVYLQKENIIDESGMPKERFSAEFPKEGPSILRIQQVVRGDSAAYFCASSPRENTEAFFGQGTRLTVV.

The chain employs TRBV19 and TRBJ2-7; perhaps TRBD2 as D (6 bases). The CDR3 loop spans 12 amino acids. V lost 3 bases and J 5 bases, leaving 8 bases between the germline ends. The germline CDR1 and CDR2 sequences are LNHDA and SQIVND (reference sequence). DNA for the CDR3: TGTGCCAGTAGTATTCCGGGGGACGAGCAGTACTTC. Its translation is CASSIPGDEQYF.

This clone was picked up many times. This chain links TRBV7-3 with TRBJ2-1, with TRBD2 identical over 8 bases. The ends lost 5 bases at V and 8 bases at J; junction bases unmatched: 14. The germline gives CDR1 SGHTA, CDR2 FQGTGA. The CDR3 sequence is 16 residues long. CDR3 region: CASSQGGTRSRHEQFF. In DNA, the CDR3 is TGTGCCAGCAGCCAAGGCGGGACTAGGAGTAGACATGAGCAGTTCTTC.

J is TRBJ1-2 and V is TRBV19; D unclear. V gave up 7 bases and J gave up 2 bases, with 20 bases separating them. This CDR3 has 16 residues. Germline values: CDR1 LNHDA, CDR2 SQIVND (reference sequence). The DNA for the CDR3 is TGTGCCAGTACTCAAATATGGGAGAATCAGAACTATGGCTACACCTTC. It codes for CASTQIWENQNYGYTF. The full variable domain, its missing parts supplied by reference TRBV19 and TRBJ1-2, is DGGITQSPKYLFRKEGQNVTLSCEQNLNHDAMYWYRQDPGQGLRLIYYSQIVNDFQKGDIAEGYSVSREKKESFPLTVTSAQKNPTAFYLCASTQIWENQNYGYTFGSGTRLTVV.

V gene TRBV4-1 combines with J gene TRBJ2-5; possibly TRBD1 for D (6 bases). This CDR3 spans 14 amino acids. Germline CDR1 and CDR2: MGHRA and YSYEKL. V was shortened by 1 base and J by 1 base, with 7 bases between the two germline ends. The CDR3 loop reads CASSQGQAQETQYF. CDR3 coding DNA: TGCGCCAGCAGCCAAGGACAGGCCCAAGAGACCCAGTACTTC.

The V call is TRBV5-1, the J call TRBJ2-7, with D tentatively TRBD1 (5 bases). V was trimmed by 5 bases and J by 1 base, leaving 16 bases between them. The germline CDR1 and CDR2 sequences are SGHRS and YFSETQ. The CDR3 extends over 15 amino acids. CDR3 in DNA: TGCGCCAGCAGGCCCTTCGTGACAGAGTCCTACGAGCAGTACTTC. Its protein product is CASRPFVTESYEQYF.

This chain uses TRBV5-1 with TRBJ2-7, with 9 bases lining up with TRBD1. Germline CDR1 and CDR2: SGHRS and YFSETQ. Germline trimming cut 5 bases from V and 1 base from J; bases unmatched to any gene: 4. This CDR3 is built from 14 residues. CDR3: CASRPTGGSYEQYF. The CDR3 DNA reads TGCGCCAGCAGGCCGACAGGGGGGTCCTACGAGCAGTACTTC.